This entry features one T cell receptor beta chain sequence. The antigen remains unidentified. The CDR3 has 15 amino acids. CDR1 and CDR2 (germline): SGHTA, FQGNSA. The J segment lost 5 bases and the V segment lost 3 bases, leaving 9 bases of the junction unmatched. The sample originates from a study of identical twins. General study results and limits: Weaker excess sharing between twins was seen in beta out-of-frame sequences. Zero-insertion findings could be partly confounded by invariant cells (MAIT and iNKT cells).

TCRdb reanalysed the 5' RACE reads using MiXCR and keeps one entry per CDR3 protein. This sample yields about 520,000 distinct CDR3 sequences, of which under 25% are seen a single time; about 0.91% belongs to the top ten. These data also formed part of another study, on T cells expressing NK-cell markers.

The sequencing input was CD4+ T cells sorted from blood. The gene calls are TRBV7-2 and TRBJ2-5; 7 positions agree with TRBD2. The receptor comes from a woman aged 18-29 years in good health. As DNA, the CDR3 is TGTGCCAGCAGCTTTCAACGGGGGGTTTGGGAGACCCAGTACTTC. This encodes CASSFQRGVWETQYF.